The present TCR beta chain was sequenced within a study of blood T cell repertoires in COVID-19. Study-wide context: Samples representing acute and convalescent COVID-19 were sourced from the United States, Italy and Spain. Sources were T cells, B-cell-depleted T cells, or PBMCs; the material itself was cDNA or gDNA.

This clone was detected only a few times. Trimming at V came to 7 bases and at J to 0 bases, leaving 9 bases not matched to a gene. Germline CDR1 is SQVTM and CDR2 is ANQGSEA. This CDR3 region has 16 residues. Per the original data handling: Amplification of reference gene primers provided the estimated nucleated cell counts. Only in-frame clones appear in the TCRdb table, and some are missing; sequencing was by immunoSEQ multiplex PCR. V, J and clone size are taken as reported in that table, and D and trimming were inferred from the DNA itself. The table has 60,000 to 85,000 clones, over 85% seen once.

This TCR was sampled from a man between 45 and 60 years old with acute or convalescent COVID-19. The rearrangement uses TRBV29-1 and TRBJ2-1, with TRBD1 matching over 10 bases. The source material was peripheral blood. CDR3: CSARQGALGSYNEQFF. CDR3 nucleotide sequence: TGCAGCGCCCGACAGGGGGCTTTAGGCTCCTACAATGAGCAGTTCTTC.